These T cell receptor beta chains were read from a single sample in a study of OX40 agonist ivuxolimab in advanced cancers. Sequenced by immunoSEQ multiplex PCR; TCRdb stores in-frame clones only, minus some. The sample consists of some 60,000 clones, 87% of them appearing once. Here the sequenced sample was CD4+ or CD8+ T cells sorted from blood, taken in a trial of the OX40 agonist ivuxolimab. The receptors stem from an adult with an advanced solid tumor such as melanoma, head and neck, liver or kidney cancer. CDR3s include the opening cysteine and the closing phenylalanine or tryptophan. The D gene is left open where the match is weak. Expanded clones are given a class, and other clones once, few, many or no size at all.

>NA|TRBV7-9|TRBJ1-1|NA
TGTGCCAGCAGCTTAGTGGGAGCTGAAGCTTTCTTT
CASSLVGAEAFF
>NA|TRBV12-1|TRBJ1-1|NA
TGTGCCAGCAGCTGGGACAGGTTGAACACTGAAGCTTTCTTT
CASSWDRLNTEAFF
>NA|TRBV6-5|TRBJ2-5|NA
TGTGCCAGCAGTTACGGGCCGGGAGAGACCCAGTACTTC
CASSYGPGETQYF
>once|TRBV7-3|TRBJ1-2|NA
TGTGCCAGCAGCTTAGGAAGCCGAGGGTCATTGGCTGGCTACACCTTC
CASSLGSRGSLAGYTF
>NA|TRBV7-3|TRBJ2-1|NA
TGTGCCAGCAGCCTAAGGGGGATTAACAATGAGCAGTTCTTC
CASSLRGINNEQFF
>NA|TRBV19|TRBJ2-7|TRBD1
TGTGCCAGTAGAACAGGGGCACCTAACTCCTACGAGCAGTACTTC
CASRTGAPNSYEQYF
>NA|TRBV7-2|TRBJ2-1|NA
TGTGCCAGCAGCGCAAGTTTCTCCTCCTACAATGAGCAGTTCTTC
CASSASFSSYNEQFF
>NA|TRBV2|TRBJ2-7|NA
TGTGCCAGCAGGGGACCGGCCTACGAGCAGTACTTC
CASRGPAYEQYF
>NA|TRBV6-1|TRBJ2-1|TRBD1
TGTGCCAGCAGTGTGGCCAGGGGGACTGAGCAGTTCTTC
CASSVARGTEQFF
>once|TRBV5-1|TRBJ2-1|NA
TGCGCCAGCAGCTTTCCCGGGGTAGCGTCCTACAATGAGCAGTTCTTC
CASSFPGVASYNEQFF
>NA|TRBV5-1|TRBJ2-3|TRBD1
TGCGCCAGCAGCTTCGACAGGGGAAGATTCCCAGATACGCAGTATTTT
CASSFDRGRFPDTQYF
>NA|TRBV4-1|TRBJ1-4|NA
TGCGCCAGCAGCCAAGTAGGTGAAAAACTGTTTTTT
CASSQVGEKLFF
>once|TRBV6-1|TRBJ1-1|TRBD1
TGTGCCAGCACCCCGGACAGGGGGCGCGACACTGAAGCTTTCTTT
CASTPDRGRDTEAFF